This T cell receptor beta chain is from a study of cytomegalovirus exposure and HLA in healthy donors. Primers included in the PCR were 60 Vbeta and 13 Jbeta primers. TCRdb's copy holds only in-frame clones and misses some; the assay was immunoSEQ multiplex PCR. The sample data list 60,000 to 100,000 clones. In regard to this clone: At one of its ends the junction is not consistent with the germline gene, which may arise from a read error.

The CDR3 is made up of 15 amino acids. Germline loops: CDR1 SGHNT, CDR2 YENEEA. This chain connects TRBV11-3 to TRBJ2-6; 7 bases are a match to TRBD1. The receptor's source is a man aged 30 to 39 in good health and CMV-seronegative. Sequencing input: PBMCs. CDR3 sequence reads: CASSSRQGGPNVLTF. The CDR3 DNA follows: TGTGCCAGCAGCTCCCGACAGGGTGGGCCCAACGTCCTGACTTTC.